This note documents a single TCR beta chain sequence. The method was immunoSEQ multiplex PCR; TCRdb's version includes in-frame clones alone and lacks a portion of them. Of around 150,000 clones detected, 85% to 95% appear once; the ten largest clones hold over 4.5%. This CDR3 is built from 14 residues. The ends were cut back, 2 bases at V and 0 bases at J, with 7 bases in the middle. The V gene's germline CDR1 is MNHEY and CDR2 SVGEGT. This record belongs to a study of T cell responses to AZD1222 COVID-19 vaccine. Source: peripheral blood, taken 28 days after the second AZD1222 dose. The chain combines TRBV6-2 or TRBV6-3 with TRBJ1-2; D is unresolved. The origin of this receptor is an adult who received the AZD1222 COVID-19 vaccine. CDR3 sequence reads: CASSYGEANYGYTF. CDR3 nucleotides: TGTGCCAGCAGTTACGGGGAAGCTAACTATGGCTACACCTTC.